This entry features one T cell receptor (beta chain) sequence. The source of the sample is a study of blood T cells in healthy people across ages. The length of the CDR3 is 13 residues. The V and J ends lost 7 bases and 1 base respectively, with 12 bases between them. The V gene's germline CDR1 is SGHRS and CDR2 YFSETQ. Then a second PCR, running roughly 7 to 12 cycles, was carried out with a sample-barcoded 5' primer and a J-beta primer mix. TCRdb re-called the 5' RACE reads with MiXCR, one entry per CDR3 protein. The sample carries approximately 1.5 million distinct CDR3 sequences, under 55% recorded once.

The chain recombines TRBV5-1 with TRBJ2-7; D is unresolved. Sequences were obtained from blood. This TCR derives from a woman aged 18-30 years in good health. CDR3 amino acids: CASSDQSSYEQYF. As DNA, the CDR3 is TGCGCCAGCTCTGACCAGAGTTCCTACGAGCAGTACTTC.